The 12 T cell receptor beta chains reported below all come from one sample, sequenced in a study of Ad26.COV2.S vaccination and SARS-CoV-2 variants (dated by TCRdb to 2020 to 2022). The method was the immunoSEQ multiplex PCR assay. TCRdb's version of the immuneACCESS table is confined to in-frame rearrangements and falls short of the full clone set. An unresolved V gene accounts for under half of the shortfall where checked; the remainder is of unknown origin. The sample table holds around 380,000 clones, of which approximately 90% were seen once. The ten top clones hold about 3.6% of the sample. This specimen's treatment or condition label, per the study, means: some 20 received Ad26.COV2.S at low or high dose, single or two shots; 5 received placebo; per-sample allocation not given. For vaccine and placebo recipients, the sequenced repertoires came from samples collected on day 63 after the first injection.

Material: peripheral blood, obtained in a trial of Ad26.COV2.S vaccine versus placebo. The receptors shown here come from a person between 18 and 65 years old who received the Ad26.COV2.S COVID-19 vaccine or a placebo.

This clone was counted between two and nine times. The gene calls are TRBV19 and TRBJ1-1, with no clear D. The CDR3 sequence is 11 residues long. In germline, CDR1 is LNHDA, CDR2 SQIVND (reference sequence). Between the trimmed V and J ends, which lost 3 bases and 3 bases, there was a span of 2 bases. CDR3 amino acids: CASSIDTEAFF. The CDR3 region has the DNA TGTGCCAGTAGTATTGACACTGAAGCTTTCTTT.

The chain uses TRBV27 and TRBJ1-6; D gene unclear. From germline, CDR1 is MNHEY and CDR2 SMNVEV (reference sequence). CDR3 length equals 15 residues. The V end was cut by 5 bases, the J end by 3 bases, with 11 bases between. The CDR3 DNA is TGTGCCAGCAGTCGGACCGACTACTATAATTCACCCCTCCACTTT. Amino acid sequence: CASSRTDYYNSPLHF.

This chain uses TRBV19 with TRBJ2-2; 9 bases are a match to TRBD1. The CDR3 covers 15 residues. Trimming cost V 3 bases and J 7 bases; bases outside gene matches: 6. Germline V gene sequence: CDR1 LNHDA, CDR2 SQIVND (reference sequence). CDR3 DNA sequence: TGTGCCAGTAGTATCGGGGGACAGGGAAACGGGGAGCTGTTTTTT. Encoded protein: CASSIGGQGNGELFF.

The chain links TRBV4-1 to TRBJ1-2; 11 bases align to TRBD1. V lost 0 bases and J lost 4; bases outside the gene matches: 7. The CDR3 is made up of 17 amino acids. Germline V gene sequence: CDR1 MGHRA, CDR2 YSYEKL. The CDR3 here is CASSQDGTGGGSYGYTF. The CDR3 DNA sequence: TGCGCCAGCAGCCAAGATGGGACAGGGGGAGGCTCCTATGGCTACACCTTC.

The chain employs TRBV25-1 and TRBJ1-6; unclear D gene. The germline V gene encodes CDR1 MGHDK and CDR2 SYGVNS. Between the trimmed V and J ends, which lost 3 bases and 7 bases, there was a span of 7 bases. This CDR3 is built from 13 residues. CDR3 amino acids: CASSDWWNSPLHF. The CDR3 DNA is TGTGCCAGCAGTGATTGGTGGAATTCACCCCTCCACTTT.

The rearrangement joins TRBV13 to TRBJ1-3; D unclear. The CDR3 is 14 amino acids. The germline gives CDR1 PRHDT, CDR2 FYEKMQ (reference sequence). Trimming removed 5 bases from V and 1 base from J, with 9 bases in between. The CDR3 loop reads CASSLGVSGNTIYF. CDR3 DNA sequence: TGTGCCAGCAGCCTTGGGGTATCTGGAAACACCATATATTTT.

V usage is TRBV6-1 and J usage is TRBJ1-5, with TRBD1 as a possible D gene (5 bases). This CDR3 has 16 amino acids. Germline assignment: CDR1 MNHNS and CDR2 SASEGT. V dropped 0 bases and J dropped 4 bases, with 13 bases sitting between them. This chain's CDR3 is CASSEAIGVGNQPQHF. The DNA of the CDR3 is TGTGCCAGCAGTGAAGCGATAGGGGTTGGGAATCAGCCCCAGCATTTT.

This clone has a single count. The chain combines TRBV6-6 with TRBJ1-3; unclear D gene. The CDR3 covers 14 residues. Deletions cut 10 bases from V and 0 bases from J, with 13 bases between. Germline CDR1 and CDR2: MNHNY and SVGAGI (reference sequence). In DNA, the CDR3 is TGTGCCACCCTCGACTGGGACTCTGGAAACACCATATATTTT. Its translation is CATLDWDSGNTIYF.

This clone has just one count. The chain links TRBV5-1 to TRBJ1-6; 8 positions agree with TRBD1. CDR3 size: 14 residues. CDR1 and CDR2 from the germline V gene are SGHRS and YFSETQ. V dropped 7 bases and J dropped 7; count of bases not matched to a gene: 7. CDR3 sequence reads: CASAIGQGNSPLHF. The CDR3 DNA is TGCGCCAGCGCAATCGGACAGGGAAATTCACCCCTCCACTTT.

The chain combines TRBV13 with TRBJ1-2, with TRBD1 matching 9 bases. J was trimmed by 2 bases and V by 5 bases; bases with no gene match: 6. CDR3 length equals 15 residues. The germline CDR1 and CDR2 sequences are PRHDT and FYEKMQ (reference sequence). CDR3 in DNA: TGTGCCAGCAGCCCGGACAGGGGAGCGAACTATGGCTACACCTTC. It codes for CASSPDRGANYGYTF.

The CDR3 coding sequence is TGTGCCAGCAGCTTGTTGGGGCTTCTCCAAGAGACCCAGTACTTC. It translates to CASSLLGLLQETQYF. V and J are TRBV5-4 and TRBJ2-5; D possibly corresponds to TRBD1 (5 bases). This CDR3 spans 15 amino acids. Germline-derived CDR1 and CDR2 are SGHNT and YYREEE (reference sequence). V was shortened by 1 base and J by 1 base, with 11 bases between the two germline ends.

The CDR3 DNA follows: TGTGCCTGGAGCGCGCTACAGGGGTTTGGGGATGGCTACACCTTC. It codes for CAWSALQGFGDGYTF. V and J are TRBV30 and TRBJ1-2, with 7 bases that match TRBD1. The ends lost 3 bases at V and 6 bases at J; junction bases unmatched: 13. The CDR3 spans 15 residues. Germline CDR1 is GTSNPN and CDR2 is SVGIG (reference sequence).